The clone carrying this T cell receptor (beta chain) has only a few counts. Per germline, CDR1 SGHVS and CDR2 FQNEAQ. The CDR3 extends over 16 amino acids. Trimming cost V 5 bases and J 7 bases; bases outside gene matches: 14. This sample is drawn from a study of technical replicates of blood from several donors. TCRdb's copy holds only in-frame clones and misses some; the assay was immunoSEQ multiplex PCR. The sample carries 95,000 to 100,000 clones, 96% recorded once. This chain joins TRBV7-8 and TRBJ2-7, with 10 bases aligning to TRBD1. The sample was T cells isolated from PBMCs. The sequence derives from a human donor in good health. The CDR3 spells CASSLVGGQGNREQYF. The CDR3 region has the DNA TGTGCCAGCAGCCTAGTTGGGGGACAGGGGAATAGGGAGCAGTACTTC.